This T cell receptor (beta chain) was obtained from a study of post-analysis software for immune sequencing data. Overall study findings and caveats: Normalized Chao1 diversity was significantly lower in multiple sclerosis patients than in controls. In patients, about 5 TRBV segments were more frequent than in controls, with TRBV5-6, TRBV5-1 and TRBV20-1 among them.

Comment on this clonotype: Antigen specificity is unknown.

Unique-molecular-identifier-tagged TCR beta cDNA libraries were used. A population of about 0.95 to 10 million T cells gave rise to roughly 0.5 million cDNA molecules. TCRdb recomputed calls from the PCR reads with MiXCR, one row per CDR3 protein. The table shows approximately 250,000 distinct CDR3 sequences, with 36% occurring only once. There are 16 residues in the CDR3. From germline, CDR1 is SGHAT and CDR2 FQDESV (reference sequence). V was clipped by 4 bases and J by 9 bases, with 19 bases between them. The TCR comes from a girl aged 10-17 years with multiple sclerosis. Sequencing used blood. The J gene is TRBJ1-6, the V gene TRBV11-1; weak D call: TRBD1 (5 bases). This chain's CDR3 is CASSSDMGSFGSPLHF. In nucleotides, the CDR3 is TGTGCCAGCAGCTCGGACATGGGTTCTTTCGGTTCACCCCTCCACTTT.